This passage covers 7 T cell receptor delta chains from one sample sequenced in a study of gamma-delta chains in newborns, infants, children. TCRdb re-called the reads via CATT. The table shows about 6,100 delta-chain clones, with 2.6% occurring only once. Sequencing input: blood. Receptors originate from a child who was a newborn, infant or young child, either healthy, febrile or measles-vaccinated (not recorded which).

This clone occurred a few times. Its ends do not fully match the called genes, so a read error is possible. V usage is TRDV2 and J usage is TRDJ3; 11 bases fit TRDD3. The CDR3 covers 20 residues. Germline CDR1 and CDR2: GEAIGNYY and EKD. The DNA of the CDR3 is TGTGCCTGTGACTCCGCCTACTGGGGGATAAGCTCCTGGGACACCCGACAGACGTTTTTC. It encodes CACDSAYWGISSWDTRQTFF.

Remarks on this clone: The protein recorded in TCRdb does not match the translated DNA at residue 4; the protein presented here comes from translating the DNA. The chain has TRDV2 and TRDJ1, with 13 bases matching TRDD3. The CDR3 is made up of 15 amino acids. Trimming cost V 6 bases and J 2 bases; bases outside gene matches: 5. Germline V lookup: CDR1 GEAIGNYY, CDR2 EKD. The CDR3 nucleotides are TGTGCCTGTCCCCAACTGGGGGATACGACCGATAAACTCATCTTT. Translation gives CACPQLGDTTDKLIF.

In the case of this clone: One end of the junction fails to match germline, which may point to a read error. The same CDR3 is also encoded by other DNA sequences in this sample. V and J are TRDV2 and TRDJ2; 9 bases agree with TRDD3. The CDR3 consists of 17 residues. CDR1 is GEAIGNYY, CDR2 EKD, per germline. In DNA form, the CDR3 reads TGTGCCTGTGACCCTTTACTGGGGGAAGCTTTGACGGCACAACTCTTCTTT. It translates to CACDPLLGEALTAQLFF.

This clone was observed a handful of times. TCRdb pairs this DNA with a much larger clone's protein that differs at residue 6, likely a read error; the protein shown was translated from the DNA. The chain combines TRDV2 with TRDJ2; TRDD3 aligns across 7 bases. The CDR3 covers 14 residues. Germline V gene lookup returns CDR1 GEAIGNYY and CDR2 EKD. V shed 0 bases, J shed 5 bases, and the junction held 2 bases outside the gene matches. The CDR3 sequence is CACDTGGDTAQLFF. CDR3 in DNA: TGTGCCTGTGACACCGGGGGGGATACAGCACAACTCTTCTTT.

A few counts support this clone. This chain uses TRDV2 with TRDJ3, with TRDD3 matching over 8 bases. The CDR3 runs to 19 residues. The V and J ends lost 0 bases and 0 bases, in that order; junction bases with no gene match: 6. Germline V gene data show CDR1 as GEAIGNYY and CDR2 as EKD. DNA of the CDR3: TGTGCCTGTGACACCGGGGATACCCAACGCTCCTGGGACACCCGACAGATGTTTTTC. Protein product: CACDTGDTQRSWDTRQMFF.

A few counts support this clone. The rearrangement links TRDV2 to TRDJ3, with TRDD3 matching over 9 bases. Germline lookup yields CDR1 GEAIGNYY and CDR2 EKD. This CDR3 is built from 19 residues. V trimming: 0 bases; J trimming: 0 bases; junction bases outside the gene matches: 5. DNA of the CDR3: TGTGCCTGTGACACCACGCTGGGGGATCGCTCCTGGGACACCCGACAGATGTTTTTC. This codes for CACDTTLGDRSWDTRQMFF.

Worth noting for this clone: A much more abundant neighbour one base away suggests this may be a read error. The V gene is uncalled and the J gene is TRDJ3; the listed D gene, TRDD3, was not tested against the DNA. CDR3 length equals 20 residues. The DNA for the CDR3 is TGTGCCTGTGACACCGTTGTTGTCTGGATACGCTCCTGGGACACCCGACAGATGTTTTTC. Translating gives CACDTVVVWIRSWDTRQMFF.